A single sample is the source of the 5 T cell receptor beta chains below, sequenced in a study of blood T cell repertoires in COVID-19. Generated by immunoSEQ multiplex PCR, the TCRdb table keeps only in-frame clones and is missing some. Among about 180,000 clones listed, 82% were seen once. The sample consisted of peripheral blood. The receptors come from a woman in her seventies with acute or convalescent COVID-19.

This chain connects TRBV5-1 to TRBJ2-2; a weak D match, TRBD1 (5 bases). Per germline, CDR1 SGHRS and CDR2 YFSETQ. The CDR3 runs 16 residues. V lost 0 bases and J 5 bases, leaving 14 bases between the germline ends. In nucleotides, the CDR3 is TGCGCCAGCAGCTTGGGGGGCAGGGTCGGAACCGGGGAGCTGTTTTTT. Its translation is CASSLGGRVGTGELFF.

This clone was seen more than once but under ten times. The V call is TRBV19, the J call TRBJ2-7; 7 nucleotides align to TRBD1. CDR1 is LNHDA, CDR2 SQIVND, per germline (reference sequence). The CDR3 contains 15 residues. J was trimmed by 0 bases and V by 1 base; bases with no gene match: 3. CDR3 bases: TGTGCCAGTAGTATAGCCGGGACAGCCTCCTACGAGCAGTACTTC. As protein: CASSIAGTASYEQYF.

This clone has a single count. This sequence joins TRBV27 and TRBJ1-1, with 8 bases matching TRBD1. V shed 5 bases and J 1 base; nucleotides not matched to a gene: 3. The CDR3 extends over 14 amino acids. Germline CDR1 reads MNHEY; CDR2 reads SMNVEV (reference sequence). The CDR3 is CASSKDRANTEAFF. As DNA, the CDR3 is TGTGCCAGCAGTAAGGACAGGGCGAACACTGAAGCTTTCTTT.

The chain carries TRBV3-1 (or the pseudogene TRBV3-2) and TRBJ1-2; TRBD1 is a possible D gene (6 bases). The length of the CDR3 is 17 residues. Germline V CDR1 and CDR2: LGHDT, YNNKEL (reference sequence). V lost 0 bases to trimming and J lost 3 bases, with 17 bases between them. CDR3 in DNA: TGTGCCAGCAGCCAAGAAACCGGGACACGGGTTGACTATGGCTACACCTTC. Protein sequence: CASSQETGTRVDYGYTF.

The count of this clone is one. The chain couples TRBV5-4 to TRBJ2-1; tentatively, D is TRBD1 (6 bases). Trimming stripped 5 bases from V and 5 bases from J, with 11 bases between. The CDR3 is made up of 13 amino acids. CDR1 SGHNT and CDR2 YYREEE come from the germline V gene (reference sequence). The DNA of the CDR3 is TGTGCCAGCAGTGCCGGGACAAACAATGAGCAGTTCTTC. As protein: CASSAGTNNEQFF.